The T cell receptor beta chain under discussion was sequenced for a study of response to subunit inactivated influenza vaccine. Turning to this clonotype: Its antigen is as yet unknown.

V lost 2 bases to trimming and J lost 5 bases, with 8 bases between them. The CDR3 loop spans 13 amino acids. Germline loops: CDR1 MNHEY, CDR2 SVGAGI. TCRdb redid the calling of the RT-PCR reads with MiXCR, one entry per CDR3 protein. The data contain roughly 700,000 distinct CDR3 sequences, about 15% of them seen just once; the ten biggest clones take up 11%. Study results and limitations: A suggestion made by the authors is that each seasonal influenza vaccination recruits few new T cells.

The sequence was obtained from a man over 45 who received an inactivated influenza vaccine. Sequenced material: PBMCs from blood, taken 12 days after vaccination. The chain employs TRBV6-5 and TRBJ2-3; D ambiguous. CDR3 protein: CASSYHPGDTQYF. CDR3 coding DNA: TGTGCCAGCAGTTACCACCCGGGAGATACGCAGTATTTT.